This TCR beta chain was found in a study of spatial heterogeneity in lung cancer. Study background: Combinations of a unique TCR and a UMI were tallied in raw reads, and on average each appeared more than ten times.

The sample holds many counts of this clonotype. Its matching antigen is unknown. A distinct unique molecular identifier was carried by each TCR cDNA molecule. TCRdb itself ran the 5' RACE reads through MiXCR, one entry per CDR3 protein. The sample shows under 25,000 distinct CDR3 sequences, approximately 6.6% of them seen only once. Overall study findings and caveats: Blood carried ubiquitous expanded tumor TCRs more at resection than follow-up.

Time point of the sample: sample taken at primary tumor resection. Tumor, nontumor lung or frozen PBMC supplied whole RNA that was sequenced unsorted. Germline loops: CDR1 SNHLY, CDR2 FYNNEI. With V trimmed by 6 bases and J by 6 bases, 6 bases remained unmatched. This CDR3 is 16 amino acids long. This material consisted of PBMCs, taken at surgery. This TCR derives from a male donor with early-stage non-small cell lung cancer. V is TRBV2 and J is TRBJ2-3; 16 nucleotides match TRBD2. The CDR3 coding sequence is TGTGCCAGCAGACTGGGACTAGCGGGAGGGCCCGATACGCAGTATTTT. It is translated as CASRLGLAGGPDTQYF. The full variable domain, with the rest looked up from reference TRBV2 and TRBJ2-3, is EPEVTQTPSHQVTQMGQEVILRCVPISNHLYFYWYRQILGQKVEFLVSFYNNEISEKSEIFDDQFSVERPDGSNFTLKIRSTKLEDSAMYFCASRLGLAGGPDTQYFGPGTRLTVL.